The clone carrying this TCR beta chain was observed a handful of times. Its antigen remains unidentified. At one boundary the junction diverges from the germline segment, which might be a read error. The data derive from a study of blood T cells in healthy people across ages. The wider study: With template switching, about one barcoded beta molecule was captured per two T cells. Study observations and caveats: Both naive CD4+ cell counts and diversity were greater in long-lived donors than in aged donors. For the donors, CMV status was unknown and possibly confounded expanded clonotype changes.

Researchers collected approximately 9.9 milliliters of peripheral blood from every single donor. A second PCR, run for about 7 to 11 cycles, used a sample-barcoded 5' primer plus a J-beta primer mix. TCRdb reprocessed the 5' RACE reads with MiXCR, giving one entry per CDR3 protein. The sample shows about 670,000 distinct CDR3 sequences, 40% to 45% of them seen only once. Germline assignment: CDR1 LNHNV and CDR2 YYDKDF (reference sequence). CDR3 length equals 13 residues. Sequenced: blood. This chain uses TRBV15 with TRBJ2-3; D remains ambiguous. This TCR was sampled from a man older than 75 in good health. As DNA, the CDR3 is TGTGCCTCCAGCAGAGATCGTGCGGATACGCAGTATTTT. Translating it yields CASSRDRADTQYF.